This T cell receptor beta chain was observed in a study of CD8 T cells in Susac syndrome. The study's findings and limits: The relatively small number of individuals in the TCR sequencing and HLA analysis was acknowledged by the study.

Turning to this clonotype: Its cognate antigen is unknown.

The RNA input was roughly 0.5 to 1 ug, and it was reverse transcribed with random hexamers. The amplification used immunoSEQ multiplex PCR on TCR beta CDR3; it spanned 54 Vbeta and 13 Jbeta. MiXCR, run by TCRdb on the immunoSEQ multiplex PCR reads, gives a single entry per CDR3 protein. Among more than 75,000 distinct CDR3 sequences, 85% to 95% were seen once, and the ten largest hold roughly 0.32%. Sequencing targeted TCR beta in blood CD8+ and CD4+ T cells. Through negative isolation, CD4+ and CD8+ T cells were obtained, while TEMRA cells were enriched using FACS. Germline lookup yields CDR1 SGDLS and CDR2 YYNGEE. The CDR3 has 13 residues. V was trimmed by 3 bases and J by 0 bases, leaving 6 bases between them.

This sequence was found in a human donor in good health. The chain carries TRBV9 and TRBJ1-1; D gene unclear. Input material: CD8+ T cells from PBMCs. DNA of the CDR3: TGTGCCAGCAGCGCTAAGCTGAACACTGAAGCTTTCTTT. It yields the protein CASSAKLNTEAFF.